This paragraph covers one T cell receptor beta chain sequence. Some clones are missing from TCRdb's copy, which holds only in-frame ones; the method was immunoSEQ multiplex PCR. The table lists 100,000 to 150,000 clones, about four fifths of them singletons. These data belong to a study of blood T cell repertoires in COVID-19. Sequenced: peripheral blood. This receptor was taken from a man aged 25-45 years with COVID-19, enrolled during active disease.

The CDR3 DNA reads as TGTGCCTGGAGCCGGAGGGGCGGCGAGCAGTTCTTC. Protein: CAWSRRGGEQFF. V and J are TRBV30 and TRBJ2-1; D is possibly TRBD2 (6 bases). The germline CDR1 and CDR2 sequences are GTSNPN and SVGIG (reference sequence). The V end lost 3 bases, the J end lost 10 bases, and 13 bases lay between the germline ends. The CDR3 runs to 12 residues.